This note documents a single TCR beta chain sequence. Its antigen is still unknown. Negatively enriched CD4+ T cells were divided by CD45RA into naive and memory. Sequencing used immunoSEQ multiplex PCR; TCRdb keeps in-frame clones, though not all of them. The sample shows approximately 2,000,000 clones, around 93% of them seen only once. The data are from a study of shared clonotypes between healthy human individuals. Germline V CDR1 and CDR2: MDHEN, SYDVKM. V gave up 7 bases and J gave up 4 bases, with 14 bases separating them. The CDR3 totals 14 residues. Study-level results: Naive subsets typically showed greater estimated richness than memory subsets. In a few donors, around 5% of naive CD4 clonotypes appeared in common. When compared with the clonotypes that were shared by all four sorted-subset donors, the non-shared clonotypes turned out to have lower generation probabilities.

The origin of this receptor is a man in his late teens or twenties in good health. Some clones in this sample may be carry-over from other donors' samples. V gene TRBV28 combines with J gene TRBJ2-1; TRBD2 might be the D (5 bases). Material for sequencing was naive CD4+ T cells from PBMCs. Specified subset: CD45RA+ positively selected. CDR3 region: CASTGLSGYNEQFF. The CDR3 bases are TGTGCCAGCACCGGACTCAGCGGATACAATGAGCAGTTCTTC.